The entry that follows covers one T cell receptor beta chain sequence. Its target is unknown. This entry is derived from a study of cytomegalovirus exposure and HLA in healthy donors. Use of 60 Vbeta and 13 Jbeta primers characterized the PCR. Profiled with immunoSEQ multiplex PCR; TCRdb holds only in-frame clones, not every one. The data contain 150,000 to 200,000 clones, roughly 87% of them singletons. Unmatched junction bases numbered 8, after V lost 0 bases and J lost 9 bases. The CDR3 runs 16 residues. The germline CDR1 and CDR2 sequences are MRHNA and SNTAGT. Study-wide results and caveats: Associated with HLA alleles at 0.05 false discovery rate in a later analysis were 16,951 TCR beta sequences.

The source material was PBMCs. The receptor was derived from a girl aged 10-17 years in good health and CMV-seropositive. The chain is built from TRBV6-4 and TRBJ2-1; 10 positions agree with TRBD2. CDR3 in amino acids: CASSDSGAGGRSEQFF. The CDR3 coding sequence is TGTGCCAGCAGTGACTCGGGAGCGGGAGGGCGTAGTGAGCAGTTCTTC.